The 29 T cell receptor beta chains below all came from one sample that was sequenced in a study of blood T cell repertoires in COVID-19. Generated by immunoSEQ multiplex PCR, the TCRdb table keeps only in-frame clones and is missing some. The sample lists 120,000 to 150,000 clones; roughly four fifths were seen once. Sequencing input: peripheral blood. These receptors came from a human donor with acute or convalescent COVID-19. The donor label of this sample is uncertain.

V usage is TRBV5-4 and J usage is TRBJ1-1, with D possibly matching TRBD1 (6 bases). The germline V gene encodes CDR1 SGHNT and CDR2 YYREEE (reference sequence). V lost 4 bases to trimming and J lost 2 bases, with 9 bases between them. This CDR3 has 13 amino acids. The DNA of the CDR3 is TGTGCCAGCAGCGGCGGGGGCAACACTGAAGCTTTCTTT. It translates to CASSGGGNTEAFF.

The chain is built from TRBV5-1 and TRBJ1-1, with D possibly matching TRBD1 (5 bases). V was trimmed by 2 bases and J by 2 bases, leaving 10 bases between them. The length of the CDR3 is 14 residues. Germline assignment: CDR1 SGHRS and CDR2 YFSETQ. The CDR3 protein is CASSFGGANTEAFF. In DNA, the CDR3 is TGCGCCAGCAGCTTTGGAGGGGCAAACACTGAAGCTTTCTTT.

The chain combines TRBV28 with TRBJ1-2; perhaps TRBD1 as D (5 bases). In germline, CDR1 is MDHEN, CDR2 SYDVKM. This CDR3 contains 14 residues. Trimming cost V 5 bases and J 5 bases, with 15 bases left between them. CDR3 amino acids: CASSGPGVLYGYTF. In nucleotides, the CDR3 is TGTGCCAGCAGTGGGCCGGGGGTTCTTTATGGCTACACCTTC.

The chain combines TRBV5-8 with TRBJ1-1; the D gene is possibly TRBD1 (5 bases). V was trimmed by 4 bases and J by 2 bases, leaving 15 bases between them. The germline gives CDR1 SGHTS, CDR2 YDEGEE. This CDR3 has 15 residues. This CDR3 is CASSTRQITNTEAFF. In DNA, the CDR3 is TGTGCCAGCAGCACTCGACAGATAACCAACACTGAAGCTTTCTTT.

In DNA, the CDR3 is TGTGCCAGCAGCCCCCGGGAGGGCCTAGGGGCCAACGTCCTGACTTTC. This encodes CASSPREGLGANVLTF. The rearrangement joins TRBV7-9 to TRBJ2-6; 8 positions agree with TRBD2. The J segment lost 4 bases and the V segment lost 5 bases, leaving 7 bases of the junction unmatched. CDR3 length: 16 residues. Germline assignment: CDR1 SEHNR and CDR2 FQNEAQ (reference sequence). Full variable domain (rest looked up from reference TRBV7-9 and TRBJ2-6): DTGVSQNPRHKITKRGQNVTFRCDPISEHNRLYWYRQTLGQGPEFLTYFQNEAQLEKSRLLSDRFSAERPKGSFSTLEIQRTEQGDSAMYLCASSPREGLGANVLTFGAGSRLTVL.

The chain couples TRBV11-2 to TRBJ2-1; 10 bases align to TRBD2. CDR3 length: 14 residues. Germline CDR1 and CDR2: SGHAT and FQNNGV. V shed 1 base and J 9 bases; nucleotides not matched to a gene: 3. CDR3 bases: TGTGCCAGCAGCTTAGTAGCGGGGGGCCTTGAGCAGTTCTTC. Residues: CASSLVAGGLEQFF.

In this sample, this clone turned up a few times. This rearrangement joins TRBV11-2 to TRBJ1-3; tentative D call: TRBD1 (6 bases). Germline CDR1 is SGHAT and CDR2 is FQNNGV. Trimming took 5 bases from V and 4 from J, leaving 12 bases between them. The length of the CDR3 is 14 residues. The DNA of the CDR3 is TGTGCCAGCAGCCCGGACAGTGGGGGAAACACCATATATTTT. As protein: CASSPDSGGNTIYF.

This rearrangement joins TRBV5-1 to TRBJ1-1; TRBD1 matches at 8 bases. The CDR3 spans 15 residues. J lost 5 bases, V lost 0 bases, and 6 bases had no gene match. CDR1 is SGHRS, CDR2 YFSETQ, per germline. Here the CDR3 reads CASSLGGQEGTEAFF. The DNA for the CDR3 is TGCGCCAGCAGCTTGGGGGGACAGGAGGGAACTGAAGCTTTCTTT.

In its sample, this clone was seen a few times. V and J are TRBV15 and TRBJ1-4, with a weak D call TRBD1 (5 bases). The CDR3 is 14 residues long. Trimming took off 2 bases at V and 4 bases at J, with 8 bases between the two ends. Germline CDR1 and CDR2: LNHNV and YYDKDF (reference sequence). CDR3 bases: TGTGCCACCAGCAGACAGGGCTTTAATGAAAAACTGTTTTTT. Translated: CATSRQGFNEKLFF.

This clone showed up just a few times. The CDR3 DNA sequence: TGTGCCAGCACCTGGACAGGGGGAGTAGATACGCAGTATTTT. Translated: CASTWTGGVDTQYF. The chain combines TRBV2 with TRBJ2-3, with TRBD1 identical over 10 bases. From germline, CDR1 is SNHLY and CDR2 FYNNEI. With V trimmed by 7 bases and J by 5 bases, 6 bases remained unmatched. The length of the CDR3 is 14 residues.

The CDR3 sequence: CAWSVTGTGSYGYTF. CDR3 sequence (DNA): TGTGCCTGGAGTGTAACCGGGACAGGGAGCTATGGCTACACCTTC. The J gene is TRBJ1-2, the V gene TRBV30, with 9 bases identical to TRBD1. Germline CDR1 reads GTSNPN; CDR2 reads SVGIG (reference sequence). The CDR3 spans 15 residues. Losses at the gene ends were 0 bases for V and 4 bases for J; bases not matched to a gene: 6.

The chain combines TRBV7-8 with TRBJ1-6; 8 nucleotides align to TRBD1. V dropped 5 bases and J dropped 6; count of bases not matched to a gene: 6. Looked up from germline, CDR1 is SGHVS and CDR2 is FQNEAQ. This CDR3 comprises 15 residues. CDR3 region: CASSVSGQGNSPLHF. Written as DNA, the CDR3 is TGTGCCAGCAGCGTCTCTGGACAGGGTAATTCACCCCTCCACTTT.

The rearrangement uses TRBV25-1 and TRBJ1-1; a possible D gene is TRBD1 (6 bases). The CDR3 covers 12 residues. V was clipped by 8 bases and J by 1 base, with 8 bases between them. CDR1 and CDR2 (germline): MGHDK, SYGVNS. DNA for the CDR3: TGTGCCAGCGGACAGAAGAACACTGAAGCTTTCTTT. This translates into CASGQKNTEAFF.

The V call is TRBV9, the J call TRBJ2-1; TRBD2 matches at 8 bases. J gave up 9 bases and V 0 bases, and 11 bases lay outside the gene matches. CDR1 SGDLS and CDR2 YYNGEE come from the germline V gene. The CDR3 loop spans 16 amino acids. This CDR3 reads CASSVVPAGVGGEQFF. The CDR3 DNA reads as TGTGCCAGCAGCGTAGTCCCAGCGGGGGTCGGAGGTGAGCAGTTCTTC.

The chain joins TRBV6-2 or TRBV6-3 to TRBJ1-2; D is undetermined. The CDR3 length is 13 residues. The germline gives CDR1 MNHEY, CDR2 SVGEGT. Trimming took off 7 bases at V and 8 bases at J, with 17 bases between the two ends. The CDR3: CASTPLASGGYTF. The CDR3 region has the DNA TGTGCCAGCACCCCTCTGGCTAGTGGCGGCTACACCTTC.

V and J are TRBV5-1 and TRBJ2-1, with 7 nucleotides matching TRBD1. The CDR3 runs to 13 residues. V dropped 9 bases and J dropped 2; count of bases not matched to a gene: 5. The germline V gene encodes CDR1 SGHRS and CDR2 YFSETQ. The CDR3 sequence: CAIRTGPYNEQFF. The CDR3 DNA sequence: TGCGCCATCCGGACAGGACCCTACAATGAGCAGTTCTTC.

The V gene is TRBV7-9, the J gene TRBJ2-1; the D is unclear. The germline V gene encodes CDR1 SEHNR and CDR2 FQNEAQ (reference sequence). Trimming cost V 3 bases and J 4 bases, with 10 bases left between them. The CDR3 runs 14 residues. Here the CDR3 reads CASSLASLYNEQFF. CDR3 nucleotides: TGTGCCAGCAGCTTGGCTTCTCTTTACAATGAGCAGTTCTTC.

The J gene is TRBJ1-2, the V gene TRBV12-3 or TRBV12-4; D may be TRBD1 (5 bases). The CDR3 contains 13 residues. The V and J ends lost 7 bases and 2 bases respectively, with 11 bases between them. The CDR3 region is CASTQKGNYGYTF. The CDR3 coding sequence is TGTGCCAGCACCCAAAAGGGGAACTATGGCTACACCTTC.

This CDR3 is CASSEPPKSYFSYEQYV. DNA for the CDR3: TGTGCCAGCAGTGAGCCTCCTAAATCCTATTTCTCCTACGAGCAGTACGTC. The chain uses TRBV2 and TRBJ2-7, with D unclear. The germline V gene has CDR1 SNHLY and CDR2 FYNNEI. The CDR3 loop spans 17 amino acids. V dropped 3 bases and J dropped 0 bases, with 18 bases sitting between them.

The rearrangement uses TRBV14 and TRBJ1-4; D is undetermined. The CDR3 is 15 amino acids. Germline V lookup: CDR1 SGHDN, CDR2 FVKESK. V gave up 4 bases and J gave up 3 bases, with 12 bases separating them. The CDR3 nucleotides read TGTGCCAGCAGCCTCGTCCACGGGGCTAATGAAAAACTGTTTTTT. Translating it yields CASSLVHGANEKLFF.

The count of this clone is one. The DNA of the CDR3 is TGTGCCAGCAGTTCCCGTCGGGCAGGGGAAGATCAGCCCCAGCATTTT. Translating it yields CASSSRRAGEDQPQHF. The rearrangement links TRBV28 to TRBJ1-5; D perhaps matches TRBD1 (6 bases). CDR1 MDHEN and CDR2 SYDVKM come from the germline V gene. Trimming took 4 bases from V and 5 from J, leaving 18 bases between them. The CDR3 has 16 amino acids.

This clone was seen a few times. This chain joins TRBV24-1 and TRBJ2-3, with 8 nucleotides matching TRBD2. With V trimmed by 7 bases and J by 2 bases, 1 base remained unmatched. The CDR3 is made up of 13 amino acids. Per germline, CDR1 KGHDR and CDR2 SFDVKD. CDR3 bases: TGTGCCACCAGCGGGGGGGCCACAGATACGCAGTATTTT. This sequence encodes CATSGGATDTQYF.

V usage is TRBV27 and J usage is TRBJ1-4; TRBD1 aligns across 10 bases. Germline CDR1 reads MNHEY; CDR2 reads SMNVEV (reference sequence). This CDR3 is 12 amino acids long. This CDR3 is CAWPGQGEKLFF. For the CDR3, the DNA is TGTGCTTGGCCGGGACAGGGGGAAAAACTGTTTTTT. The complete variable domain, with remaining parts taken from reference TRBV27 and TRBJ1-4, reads EAQVTQNPRYLITVTGKKLTVTCSQNMNHEYMSWYRQDPGLGLRQIYYSMNVEVTDKGDVPEGYKVSRKEKRNFPLILESPSPNQTSLYFCAWPGQGEKLFFGSGTQLSVL.

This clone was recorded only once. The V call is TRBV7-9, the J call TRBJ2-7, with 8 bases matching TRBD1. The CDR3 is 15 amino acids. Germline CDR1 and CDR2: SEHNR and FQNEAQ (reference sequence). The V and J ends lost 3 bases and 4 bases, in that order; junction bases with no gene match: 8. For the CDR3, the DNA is TGTGCCAGCAGCTTTTACCTGACAGGGGAATACGAGCAGTACTTC. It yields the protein CASSFYLTGEYEQYF. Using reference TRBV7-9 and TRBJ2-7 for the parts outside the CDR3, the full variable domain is DTGVSQNPRHKITKRGQNVTFRCDPISEHNRLYWYRQTLGQGPEFLTYFQNEAQLEKSRLLSDRFSAERPKGSFSTLEIQRTEQGDSAMYLCASSFYLTGEYEQYFGPGTRLTVT.

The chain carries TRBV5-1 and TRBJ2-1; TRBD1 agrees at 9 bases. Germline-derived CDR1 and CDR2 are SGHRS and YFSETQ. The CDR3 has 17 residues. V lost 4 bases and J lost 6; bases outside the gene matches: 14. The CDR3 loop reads CASSRWGGTGQGNEQFF. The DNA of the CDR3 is TGCGCCAGCAGCCGCTGGGGGGGGACAGGGCAAGGCAATGAGCAGTTCTTC.

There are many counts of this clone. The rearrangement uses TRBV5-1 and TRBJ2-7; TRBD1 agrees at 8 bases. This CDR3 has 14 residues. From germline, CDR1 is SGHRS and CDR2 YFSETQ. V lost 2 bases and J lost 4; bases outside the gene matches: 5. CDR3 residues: CASSFWTGPYEQYF. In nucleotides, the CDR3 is TGCGCCAGCAGCTTCTGGACAGGGCCTTACGAGCAGTACTTC.

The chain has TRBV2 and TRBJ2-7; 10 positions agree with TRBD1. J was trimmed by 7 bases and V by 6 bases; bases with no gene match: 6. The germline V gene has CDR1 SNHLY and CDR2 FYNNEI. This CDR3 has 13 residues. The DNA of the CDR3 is TGTGCCAGCAGAAGACAGGGGGCCGGTGAGCAGTACGTC. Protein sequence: CASRRQGAGEQYV.

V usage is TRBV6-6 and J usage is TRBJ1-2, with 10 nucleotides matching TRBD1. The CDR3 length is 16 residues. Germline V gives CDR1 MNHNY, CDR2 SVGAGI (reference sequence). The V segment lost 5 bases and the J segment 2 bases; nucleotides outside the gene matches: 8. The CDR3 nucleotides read TGTGCCAGCAGTCAGGTGGTGGGACAGGGGAACTATGGCTACACCTTC. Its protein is CASSQVVGQGNYGYTF.

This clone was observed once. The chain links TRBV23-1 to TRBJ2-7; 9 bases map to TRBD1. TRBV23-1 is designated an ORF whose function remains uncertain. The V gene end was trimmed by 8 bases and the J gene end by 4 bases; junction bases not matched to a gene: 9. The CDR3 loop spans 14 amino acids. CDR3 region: CASRPGTGMYEQYF. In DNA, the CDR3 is TGCGCCAGCCGGCCCGGGACAGGGATGTACGAGCAGTACTTC.